Below, 21 T cell receptor beta chains from the same sample are listed, as sequenced in a study of cytomegalovirus exposure and HLA in healthy donors. Primers included in the PCR were 60 Vbeta and 13 Jbeta primers. Method: immunoSEQ multiplex PCR; TCRdb's copy keeps in-frame clones and lacks some. The sample spans about 130,000 clones; the ten largest clones claim 2.5% to 3%. Sample: PBMCs. The receptor set was obtained from a man aged 25-45 years in good health and CMV-seronegative.

This rearrangement joins TRBV30 to TRBJ2-1; TRBD2 is a possible D gene (6 bases). The CDR3 is made up of 14 amino acids. The V end was cut by 0 bases, the J end by 4 bases, with 10 bases between. Germline V gene sequence: CDR1 GTSNPN, CDR2 SVGIG (reference sequence). The DNA of the CDR3 is TGTGCCTGGAGTGTTATTAGCGGTTACAATGAGCAGTTCTTC. It codes for CAWSVISGYNEQFF.

The chain combines TRBV7-9 with TRBJ2-3; D may be TRBD2 (5 bases). This CDR3 region has 14 residues. Germline V gene sequence: CDR1 SEHNR, CDR2 FQNEAQ (reference sequence). The V end was cut by 5 bases, the J end by 4 bases, with 13 bases between. CDR3 nucleotide sequence: TGTGCCAGCAGCCCCTCCGGGGAGTCAGATACGCAGTATTTT. Its protein product is CASSPSGESDTQYF.

The chain carries TRBV14 and TRBJ2-5, with TRBD1 matching over 9 bases. The CDR3 consists of 18 residues. Germline values: CDR1 SGHDN, CDR2 FVKESK. The J segment lost 2 bases and the V segment lost 5 bases, leaving 15 bases of the junction unmatched. The chain's CDR3 is CASSFFLSRDREQETQYF. The CDR3 nucleotides read TGTGCCAGCAGCTTTTTTTTAAGCCGGGACAGGGAACAAGAGACCCAGTACTTC.

J is TRBJ1-6 and V is TRBV27; no definite D call. The CDR3 length is 18 residues. Trimming removed 5 bases at V and 0 bases at J, with 17 bases between. The germline gives CDR1 MNHEY, CDR2 SMNVEV (reference sequence). The CDR3 coding sequence is TGTGCCAGCAGTGCTCGTGGAGGGAAAGTCTCCTATAATTCACCCCTCCACTTT. Residues: CASSARGGKVSYNSPLHF.

CDR3 DNA sequence: TGTGCCAGCAGCTCAGCGGGAGGGGGCGTGGAGCAGTACTTC. Translated, it gives CASSSAGGGVEQYF. The genes are TRBV28 and TRBJ2-7; 10 bases line up with TRBD2. Germline CDR1 MDHEN, CDR2 SYDVKM. With V trimmed by 6 bases and J by 7 bases, 9 bases remained unmatched. The CDR3 consists of 14 residues.

The CDR3 region has the DNA TGTGCCAGCTCACCACAATCAGGGCTTGGCTATGGCTACACCTTC. This gives the protein CASSPQSGLGYGYTF. The chain couples TRBV18 to TRBJ1-2; possibly TRBD1 for D (5 bases). This CDR3 has 15 amino acids. The germline V gene encodes CDR1 KGHSH and CDR2 LQKENI. Trimming left V 1 base short and J 4 bases short, with 13 bases between.

The rearrangement links TRBV10-3 to TRBJ1-2; 9 nucleotides match TRBD1. Trimming cost V 7 bases and J 2 bases; bases outside gene matches: 8. The CDR3 length is 15 residues. Germline CDR1 reads ENHRY; CDR2 reads SYGVKD. The DNA for the CDR3 is TGTGCCATCAACCCGACAGGGGGAGAAAACTATGGCTACACCTTC. It yields the protein CAINPTGGENYGYTF.

J is TRBJ2-5 and V is TRBV7-2, with 7 bases that match TRBD2. This CDR3 comprises 15 residues. Looked up from germline, CDR1 is SGHTA and CDR2 is FQGNSA. After removal of 1 base from V and 2 bases from J, the junction contained 4 bases not matched to a gene. The CDR3 nucleotides are TGTGCCAGCAGCTTAGAGGGGAGGGCGCAAGAGACCCAGTACTTC. It translates to CASSLEGRAQETQYF.

This chain connects TRBV11-2 to TRBJ2-1; TRBD2 aligns across 9 bases. The length of the CDR3 is 16 residues. V dropped 5 bases and J dropped 5; count of bases not matched to a gene: 10. Germline loops: CDR1 SGHAT, CDR2 FQNNGV. The CDR3 nucleotides are TGTGCCAGCAGCAGCGGTAGCGGGAGTGCCCACAATGAGCAGTTCTTC. Encoded protein: CASSSGSGSAHNEQFF.

The chain is built from TRBV15 and TRBJ2-3, with D tentatively TRBD2 (6 bases). The CDR3 contains 14 residues. Germline V lookup: CDR1 LNHNV, CDR2 YYDKDF (reference sequence). V was trimmed by 5 bases and J by 6 bases, leaving 15 bases between them. The CDR3, as DNA: TGTGCCACCAGCCTCGAGACTAGAAGGGATACGCAGTATTTT. Translated, it gives CATSLETRRDTQYF.

V usage is TRBV5-6 and J usage is TRBJ2-3; no clear D gene. The germline V and J ends were trimmed by 4 bases and 2 bases, with 11 bases remaining between them. CDR3 size: 14 residues. Germline V gives CDR1 SGHDT, CDR2 YYEEEE. In DNA form, the CDR3 reads TGTGCCAGCAGCCGAAGCCTGCACACAGATACGCAGTATTTT. Protein product: CASSRSLHTDTQYF.

The chain combines TRBV11-3 with TRBJ2-2, with a possible D match to TRBD2 (6 bases). Germline-derived CDR1 and CDR2 are SGHNT and YENEEA. With 0 bases removed from V and 5 bases from J, the gap between germline ends came to 7 bases. The CDR3 totals 14 residues. DNA of the CDR3: TGTGCCAGCAGCTTAGAACTAGCAACCGGGGAGCTGTTTTTT. As protein: CASSLELATGELFF.

The chain joins TRBV13 to TRBJ2-3; 14 nucleotides align to TRBD2. Germline-derived CDR1 and CDR2 are PRHDT and FYEKMQ (reference sequence). The CDR3 has 15 amino acids. V lost 4 bases to trimming and J lost 5 bases; unmatched junction nucleotides: 2. The CDR3, as DNA: TGTGCCAGCAGCTCGGGACTAGCGGGAGTAGATACGCAGTATTTT. As protein: CASSSGLAGVDTQYF.

Points on this clone: Distinct nucleotide sequences in the sample also encode this CDR3. The V gene is TRBV9, the J gene TRBJ1-4, with D perhaps TRBD1 (5 bases). This CDR3 contains 16 residues. Trimming took off 3 bases at V and 0 bases at J, with 12 bases between the two ends. Germline assignment: CDR1 SGDLS and CDR2 YYNGEE. CDR3 sequence (DNA): TGTGCCAGCAGCGCTGGAGACAGTGCAACTAATGAAAAACTGTTTTTT. Translation: CASSAGDSATNEKLFF.

This chain joins TRBV7-8 and TRBJ1-5; 7 nucleotides agree with TRBD1. The CDR3 consists of 17 residues. CDR1 and CDR2 (germline): SGHVS, FQNEAQ. Trimming took 1 base from V and 2 from J; bases not matched to a gene: 8. This chain's CDR3 is CASSLERGGAGNQPQHF. For the CDR3, the DNA is TGTGCCAGCAGCTTAGAGAGAGGGGGCGCGGGCAATCAGCCCCAGCATTTT.

The rearrangement links TRBV7-9 to TRBJ1-2; the D is unclear. Germline lookup yields CDR1 SEHNR and CDR2 FQNEAQ (reference sequence). This CDR3 contains 14 residues. Trimming shortened V by 2 bases and J by 7 bases, and 14 bases separated the two germline ends. The CDR3: CASSLKLLVGGYTF. CDR3 nucleotides: TGTGCCAGCAGCTTAAAACTCTTAGTTGGTGGCTACACCTTC.

The genes are TRBV5-6 and TRBJ2-7; TRBD2 matches 7 bases. CDR3 length: 15 residues. CDR1 and CDR2 (germline): SGHDT, YYEEEE. The V and J ends lost 2 bases and 5 bases, in that order; junction bases with no gene match: 10. CDR3: CASSFLGGRGDEQYF. The CDR3 DNA reads TGTGCCAGCAGCTTCTTGGGCGGGAGAGGCGACGAGCAGTACTTC.

This chain uses TRBV2 with TRBJ2-2; TRBD2 matches 7 bases. The V gene's germline CDR1 is SNHLY and CDR2 FYNNEI. This CDR3 region has 12 residues. The J segment lost 8 bases and the V segment lost 11 bases, leaving 8 bases of the junction unmatched. CDR3 residues: CAGGGARGELFF. The CDR3, as DNA: TGTGCCGGGGGAGGGGCTCGTGGGGAGCTGTTTTTT.

V and J are TRBV5-1 and TRBJ2-7; 7 bases fit TRBD2. The germline V gene encodes CDR1 SGHRS and CDR2 YFSETQ. With 4 bases clipped from V and 2 bases from J, the junction kept 6 bases outside the gene matches. This CDR3 has 14 residues. The CDR3 loop is CASSLSGAAYEQYF. In nucleotides, the CDR3 is TGCGCCAGCAGCCTCAGCGGGGCAGCCTACGAGCAGTACTTC.

The CDR3 spells CAIASGRSATDTQYF. In DNA form, the CDR3 reads TGTGCCATCGCTAGCGGGAGGTCGGCGACAGATACGCAGTATTTT. This sequence joins TRBV10-3 and TRBJ2-3; 11 nucleotides line up with TRBD2. This CDR3 has 15 amino acids. V lost 8 bases to trimming and J lost 3 bases; unmatched junction nucleotides: 7. Germline assignment: CDR1 ENHRY and CDR2 SYGVKD.

CDR3: CASSLDSRSYEQYF. In DNA, the CDR3 is TGTGCCAGCAGCTTGGACAGCCGATCCTACGAGCAGTACTTC. The genes are TRBV5-6 and TRBJ2-7; no clear D. V was clipped by 0 bases and J by 1 base, with 8 bases between them. Looked up from germline, CDR1 is SGHDT and CDR2 is YYEEEE. CDR3 length: 14 residues.